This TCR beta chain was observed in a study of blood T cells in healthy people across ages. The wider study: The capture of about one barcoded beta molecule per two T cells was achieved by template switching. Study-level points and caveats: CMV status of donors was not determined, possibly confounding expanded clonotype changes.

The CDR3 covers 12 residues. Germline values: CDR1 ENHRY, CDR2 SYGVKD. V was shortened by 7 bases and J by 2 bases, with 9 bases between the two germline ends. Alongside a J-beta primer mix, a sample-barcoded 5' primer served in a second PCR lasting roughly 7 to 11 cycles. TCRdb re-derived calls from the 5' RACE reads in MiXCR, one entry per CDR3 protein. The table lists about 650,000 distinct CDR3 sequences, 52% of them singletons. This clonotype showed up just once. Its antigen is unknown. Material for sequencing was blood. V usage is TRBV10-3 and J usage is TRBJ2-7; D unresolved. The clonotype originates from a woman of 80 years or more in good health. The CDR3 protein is CAIKNYTYEQYF. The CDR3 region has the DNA TGTGCCATCAAAAACTACACCTACGAGCAGTACTTC.